Listed below are T cell receptor beta chains from one sample, sequenced in a study of T-cell reconstitution after alpha-beta-depleted transplantation in children. TCRdb re-called the PCR reads with MiXCR, one entry per CDR3 protein. The sample consists of roughly 340,000 distinct CDR3 sequences, under 20% of them appearing once. Sequences were derived from PBMCs, mostly from graft donor cells, sampled 360 days after TCRalphabeta/CD19-depleted stem cell transplant. The receptors come from a male patient aged 2-9 years who had a stem cell transplant for acute lymphoblastic leukemia, so the T cells may come from the graft donor. Both conserved end residues are part of each CDR3. D genes are given only for firm matches. A clone size is listed for some rows: how often the clone was seen (once, few, many), or a class if it is expanded.

TGCAGTGCTAGGGGACCCAAGACCGGGACGGACGTTTACGAGCAGTACTTC	CSARGPKTGTDVYEQYF	TRBV20-1	TRBJ2-7	NA	few
TGCGCCAGCAGCCAGGGGAGTCCTTTCCAGAGAACCGGGGAGCTGTTTTTT	CASSQGSPFQRTGELFF	TRBV4-1	TRBJ2-2	NA	NA
TGCAGCGTTGAAGATCTGATCCCCCAAGAGACCCAGTACTTC	CSVEDLIPQETQYF	TRBV29-1	TRBJ2-5	NA	many
TGTGCCTGGAGTGGGGGACTAAAAGACAATGAGCAGTTCTTC	CAWSGGLKDNEQFF	TRBV30	TRBJ2-1	TRBD2	NA
TGTGCCAGCAGCCCTCGGCTTGATAGGAGCAATGAGCAGTTCTTC	CASSPRLDRSNEQFF	TRBV7-2	TRBJ2-1	NA	many
TGTGCCAGCAGTCTTGGGACAGGTCCGCTGGACACTGAAGCTTTCTTT	CASSLGTGPLDTEAFF	TRBV12-3/TRBV12-4	TRBJ1-1	TRBD1	few
TGCAGTGCTAGAGATTCATTGGGGGGACAGGGCCAAAATTTT	CSARDSLGGQGQNF	TRBV20-1	TRBJ1-5	TRBD1	NA
TGTGCCAGCAGTAAGATCTTTACTGACAGTCAGCCGTCCAATGAGCAGTTCTTC	CASSKIFTDSQPSNEQFF	TRBV12-3/TRBV12-4	TRBJ2-1	NA	NA
TGTGCCAGCAGCTTAGGTAGGGCAGGTGAGCAGTTCTTC	CASSLGRAGEQFF	TRBV11-2	TRBJ2-1	NA	many
TGTGCCAGCAGCCCCGAGCGATTAAGGAATGAGCAGTTCTTC	CASSPERLRNEQFF	TRBV11-2	TRBJ2-1	NA	NA
TGTGCCAGCAGCTTACGGTCATTCGGGACCAAAAACATTCAGTACTTC	CASSLRSFGTKNIQYF	TRBV7-8	TRBJ2-4	NA	few
TGCAGTGCCATAGCGATAGCGGGTTTCTCCTACAATGAGCAGTTCTTC	CSAIAIAGFSYNEQFF	TRBV20-1	TRBJ2-1	TRBD2	many
TGCGCCAGCAGCTTGGGGAGCGGGAGTTACACAGATACGCAGTATTTT	CASSLGSGSYTDTQYF	TRBV5-1	TRBJ2-3	TRBD2	NA
TGTGCCAGCAGCTCCGTGGCGGGCACCGGGGAGCTGTTTTTT	CASSSVAGTGELFF	TRBV11-2	TRBJ2-2	NA	NA
TGTGCCAGCAGCCGGACTAGCCTCACCGGGGAGCTGTTTTTT	CASSRTSLTGELFF	TRBV3-1	TRBJ2-2	TRBD2	NA
TGCAGCGCGGGACAGGGAAAAGGTGACACCATATATTTT	CSAGQGKGDTIYF	TRBV29-1	TRBJ1-3	TRBD1	NA
TGCAGTGCTAGGAGCCCCGGGACAGGGACCTACGAGCAGTACTTC	CSARSPGTGTYEQYF	TRBV20-1	TRBJ2-7	TRBD1	NA
TGCAGTGCTAGCGGTAGAAAGGGACTAGTAGAGACCCAGTACTTC	CSASGRKGLVETQYF	TRBV20-1	TRBJ2-5	TRBD2	NA
TGTGCCAGCAGTTTAGGGGGACAGGGCTGGGAGCAGTACTTC	CASSLGGQGWEQYF	TRBV27	TRBJ2-7	TRBD1	NA
TGTGCCAGCAGCCGTCGACCAGCCGACGAGCAGTACTTC	CASSRRPADEQYF	TRBV12-3/TRBV12-4	TRBJ2-7	NA	NA
TGTGCCAGCAGTAAATTTGGGACAGATGGGACCCAGTACTTC	CASSKFGTDGTQYF	TRBV12-3/TRBV12-4	TRBJ2-5	TRBD1	NA
TGTGCCAGCAGCCCCAGACAGGGGCGGGACACCGGGGAGCTGTTTTTT	CASSPRQGRDTGELFF	TRBV7-9	TRBJ2-2	TRBD1	NA
TGTGCCAGCAGCTTAGAACCTGAAGCCTACAATGAGCAGTTCTTC	CASSLEPEAYNEQFF	TRBV7-2	TRBJ2-1	NA	NA
TGCGCCAGCAACCCTAGCGGGAGGGCCGGTGAGCAGTTCTTC	CASNPSGRAGEQFF	TRBV5-1	TRBJ2-1	TRBD2	few
TGTGCCAGCAGTGCTACTAGTTGGGCGCAGTATTTT	CASSATSWAQYF	TRBV2	TRBJ2-3	NA	few
TGTGCCAGCAGCTTAACACGGCGGGGTGAGCAGTTCTTC	CASSLTRRGEQFF	TRBV7-3	TRBJ2-1	NA	NA
TGTGCCAGCAGTTTTTGGGGGACGGGGGACAGCTTCTATGGCTACACCTTC	CASSFWGTGDSFYGYTF	TRBV28	TRBJ1-2	TRBD1	few